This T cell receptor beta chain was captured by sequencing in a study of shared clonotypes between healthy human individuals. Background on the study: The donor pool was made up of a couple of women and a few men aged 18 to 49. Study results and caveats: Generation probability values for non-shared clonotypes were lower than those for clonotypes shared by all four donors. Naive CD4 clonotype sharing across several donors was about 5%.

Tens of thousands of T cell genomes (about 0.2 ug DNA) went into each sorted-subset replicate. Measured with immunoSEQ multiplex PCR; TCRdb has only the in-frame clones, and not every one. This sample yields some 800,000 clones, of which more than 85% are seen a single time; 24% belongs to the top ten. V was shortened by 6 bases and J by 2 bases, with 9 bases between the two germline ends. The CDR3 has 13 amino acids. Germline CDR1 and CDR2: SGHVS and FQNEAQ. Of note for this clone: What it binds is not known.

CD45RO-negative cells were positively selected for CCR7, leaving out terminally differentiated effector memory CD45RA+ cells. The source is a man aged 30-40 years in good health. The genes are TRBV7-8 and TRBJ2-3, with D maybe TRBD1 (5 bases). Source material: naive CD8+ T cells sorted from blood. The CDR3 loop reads CASRDGHTDTQYF. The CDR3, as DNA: TGTGCCAGCAGAGACGGACACACAGATACGCAGTATTTT.